Given below is one T cell receptor beta chain in context. The specificity of this receptor is unknown. Base qualities are not at hand, and no much larger clone is one base apart. The CDR3 spans 16 residues, from the cysteine through the phenylalanine. This entry keeps only the CDR3 DNA: 48 bases, framed from base 1. From a lookup of the germline V gene, CDR1 and CDR2 are KGHSH and LQKENI. V is shortened by 0 bases, J by 7 bases, and the region joining them spans 18 bases. The data derive from a study of CD8 T cells in Susac syndrome (dated by TCRdb to about 2019). With respect to the entire study: Repertoire sequencing was used to test whether CD8+ T cell activation and differentiation in Susac syndrome was antigen driven.

Peripheral blood CD8+ and CD4+ T cells from healthy donors, Susac syndrome patients and multiple sclerosis patients were profiled by high-throughput TCR beta sequencing. The multiple sclerosis controls were treatment-naive patients who had stable or active relapsing-remitting disease and met the revised McDonald criteria. Bulk CD8+ and CD4+ T cells were purified by magnetic negative isolation, whereas CD8+ TEMRA cells were enriched by FACS. Blood was drawn into EDTA tubes, processed within 24 hours, and PBMCs were isolated by density gradient centrifugation. PBMCs destined for TCR sequencing were cryopreserved in liquid nitrogen and later thawed in a 37 °C water bath. The sorted or isolated CD4+, CD8+ and CD8+ TEMRA cells reached a purity of at least 90%. RNA was extracted using the RNeasy kit, and 0.5 to 1 microgram was reverse transcribed with random hexamers. The immunoSEQ multiplex PCR assay, covering 54 Vbeta and 13 Jbeta segments, was used to amplify TCR beta CDR3 regions. PCR amplification bias was corrected by using a synthetic template baseline for primer optimization and computational correction. Per the original workflow: Reads were annotated to V, D and J genes per IMGT and analyzed with immunoSEQ Analyzer, keeping only productive sequences. Clonality was calculated as one minus the Shannon entropy normalized by log2 of the number of productive unique sequences. Public and private clones were assessed among the 100 most prevalent clones of each patient and control. Susac-specific clones were defined as absent from healthy and MS cohorts, some 1,000 published viral clones and other ImmuneACCESS disease sequences. In-frame beta chains were kept once TCRdb had trimmed the public reads at Q25 with fastp and called clones with MiXCR. Each entry merges the rows of one CDR3 protein and shows their most common DNA and genes. TCRdb, not the original authors, processed these V and J calls. The sample table records roughly 330,000 distinct CDR3 sequences; about 91% of these occur just once. More than 0.06% of the sample is taken by the ten largest.

On the study overall, not on this receptor specifically: The study acknowledged that relatively few individuals were included in the TCR sequencing and HLA analysis.

The sequence joins TRBV18 to TRBJ2-5, and perhaps TRBD1 as D gene, on 6 matching bases. This receptor was taken from a human donor with multiple sclerosis. The specimen sequenced was CD4+ T cells from PBMCs. The CDR3 amino acid sequence is: CASSPPGNRDVGTQYF. The bases read TGTGCCAGCTCACCACCGGGAAACAGGGATGTTGGGACCCAGTACTTC.